The following is a T cell receptor (beta chain) sequence with its context. The PCR contained 60 Vbeta and 13 Jbeta primers. The data were produced by immunoSEQ multiplex PCR, yet TCRdb's version contains in-frame clones alone and is incomplete. The data show fewer than 140,000 clones, around 82% seen once. This sample is part of a study of cytomegalovirus exposure and HLA in healthy donors. J gave up 5 bases and V 0 bases, and 5 bases lay outside the gene matches. The CDR3 is made up of 15 amino acids. Germline CDR1 SGDLS, CDR2 YYNGEE. Sequencing used PBMCs. This clonotype was obtained from a man aged 50-60 years in good health and CMV-seronegative. This chain joins TRBV9 and TRBJ2-7; TRBD2 matches at 10 bases. CDR3 nucleotide sequence: TGTGCCAGCAGCGTAGACCTAGCGGGGGCCAACGAGCAGTACTTC. Residues: CASSVDLAGANEQYF.